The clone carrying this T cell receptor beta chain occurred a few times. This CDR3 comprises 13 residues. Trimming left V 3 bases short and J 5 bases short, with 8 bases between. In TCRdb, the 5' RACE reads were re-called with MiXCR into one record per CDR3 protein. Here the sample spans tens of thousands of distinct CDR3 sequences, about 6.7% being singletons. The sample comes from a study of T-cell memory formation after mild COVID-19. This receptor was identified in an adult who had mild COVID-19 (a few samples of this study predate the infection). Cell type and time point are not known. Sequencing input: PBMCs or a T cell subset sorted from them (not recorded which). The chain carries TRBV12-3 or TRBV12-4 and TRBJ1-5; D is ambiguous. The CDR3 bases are TGTGCCAGCAGTTTTTCCGGGGATCAGCCCCAGCATTTT. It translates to CASSFSGDQPQHF.